The sequence of this TCR beta chain was determined in a study of cytomegalovirus exposure and HLA in healthy donors. This clone appeared a single time. Germline V gene sequence: CDR1 SGHVS, CDR2 FNYEAQ. The junction had 22 bases not matched to a gene; V was cut back by 3 bases and J by 6 bases. The length of the CDR3 is 20 residues. With 60 Vbeta and 13 Jbeta primers, the PCR was carried out. The table came from immunoSEQ multiplex PCR; TCRdb's copy has only in-frame clones and leaves some out. Here the sample spans hundreds of thousands of clones, 80% to 90% being singletons. The sequence derives from a young man in good health and CMV-seronegative. The sample taken for sequencing was PBMCs. The gene calls are TRBV7-6 and TRBJ1-1; the match to TRBD1 covers 10 bases. CDR3 in DNA: TGTGCCAGCAGCTTCCCTGGGGCCCCCCCACCGGGACAGGGGTCCCCTGAAGCTTTCTTT. Its protein is CASSFPGAPPPGQGSPEAFF.